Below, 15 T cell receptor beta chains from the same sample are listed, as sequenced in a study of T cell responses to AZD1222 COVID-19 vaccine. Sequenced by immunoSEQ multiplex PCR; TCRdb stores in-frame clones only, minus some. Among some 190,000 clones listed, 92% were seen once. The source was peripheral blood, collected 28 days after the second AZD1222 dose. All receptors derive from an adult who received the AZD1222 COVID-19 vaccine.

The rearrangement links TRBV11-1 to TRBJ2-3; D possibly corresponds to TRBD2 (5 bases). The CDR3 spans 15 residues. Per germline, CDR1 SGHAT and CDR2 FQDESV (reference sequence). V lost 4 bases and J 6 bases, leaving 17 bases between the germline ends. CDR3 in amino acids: CASSSPGDRWDTQYF. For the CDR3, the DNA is TGTGCCAGCAGCTCCCCCGGGGATAGATGGGATACGCAGTATTTT.

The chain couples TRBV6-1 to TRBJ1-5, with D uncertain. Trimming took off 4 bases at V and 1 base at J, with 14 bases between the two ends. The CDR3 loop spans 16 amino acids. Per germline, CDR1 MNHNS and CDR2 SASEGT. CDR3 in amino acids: CASSARGKGSNQPQHF. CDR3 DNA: TGTGCCAGCAGTGCGCGGGGAAAAGGGAGCAATCAGCCCCAGCATTTT.

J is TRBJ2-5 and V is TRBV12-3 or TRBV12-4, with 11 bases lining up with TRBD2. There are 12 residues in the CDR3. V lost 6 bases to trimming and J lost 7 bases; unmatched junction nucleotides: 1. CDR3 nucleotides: TGTGCCAGCAGCCTAGCGGGGGGGACCCAGTACTTC. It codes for CASSLAGGTQYF.

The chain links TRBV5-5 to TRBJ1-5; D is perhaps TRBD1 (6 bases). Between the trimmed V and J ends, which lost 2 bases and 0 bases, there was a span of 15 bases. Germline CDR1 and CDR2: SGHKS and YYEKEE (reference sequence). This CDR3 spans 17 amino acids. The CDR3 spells CASSLYKGQYSNQPQHF. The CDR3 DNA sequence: TGTGCCAGCAGCTTATACAAGGGACAATATAGCAATCAGCCCCAGCATTTT.

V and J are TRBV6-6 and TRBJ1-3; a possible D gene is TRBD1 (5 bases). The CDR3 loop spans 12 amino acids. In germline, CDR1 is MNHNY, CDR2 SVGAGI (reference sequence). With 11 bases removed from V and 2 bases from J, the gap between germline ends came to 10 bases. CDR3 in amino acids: CAYRGAGNTIYF. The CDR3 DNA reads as TGTGCCTACCGGGGGGCTGGAAACACCATATATTTT.

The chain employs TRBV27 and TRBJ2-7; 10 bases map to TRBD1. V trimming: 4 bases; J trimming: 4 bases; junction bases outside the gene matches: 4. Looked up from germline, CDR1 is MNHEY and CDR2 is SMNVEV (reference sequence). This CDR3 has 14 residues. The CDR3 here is CASSSGQGWYEQYF. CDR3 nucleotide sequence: TGTGCCAGCAGTTCGGGACAGGGGTGGTACGAGCAGTACTTC.

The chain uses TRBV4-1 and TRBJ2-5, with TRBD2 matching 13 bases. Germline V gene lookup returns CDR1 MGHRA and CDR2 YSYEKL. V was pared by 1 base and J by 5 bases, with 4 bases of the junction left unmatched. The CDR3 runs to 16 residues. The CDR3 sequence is CASSQGLAGGWETQYF. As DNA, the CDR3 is TGCGCCAGCAGCCAAGGACTAGCGGGAGGTTGGGAGACCCAGTACTTC.

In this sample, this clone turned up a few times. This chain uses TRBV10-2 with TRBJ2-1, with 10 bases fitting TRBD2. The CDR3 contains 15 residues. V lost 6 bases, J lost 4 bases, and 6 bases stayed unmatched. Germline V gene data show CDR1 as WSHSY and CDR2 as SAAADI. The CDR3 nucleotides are TGCGCCAGCAGAAGCGGGAGGGCAACGTACAATGAGCAGTTCTTC. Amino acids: CASRSGRATYNEQFF.

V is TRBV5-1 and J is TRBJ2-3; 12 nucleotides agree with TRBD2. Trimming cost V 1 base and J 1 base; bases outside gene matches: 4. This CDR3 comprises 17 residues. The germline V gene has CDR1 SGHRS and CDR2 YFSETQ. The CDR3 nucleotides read TGCGCCAGCAGCTTGCGGACTAGCGGGGAGGGCACAGATACGCAGTATTTT. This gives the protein CASSLRTSGEGTDTQYF.

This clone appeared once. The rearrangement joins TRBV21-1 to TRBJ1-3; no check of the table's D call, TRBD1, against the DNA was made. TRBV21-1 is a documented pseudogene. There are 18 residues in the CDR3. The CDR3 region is CASSKNRRQLFSGNTIYF. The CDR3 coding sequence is TGTGCCAGCAGCAAAAATAGGAGACAGTTGTTCTCTGGAAACACCATATATTTT.

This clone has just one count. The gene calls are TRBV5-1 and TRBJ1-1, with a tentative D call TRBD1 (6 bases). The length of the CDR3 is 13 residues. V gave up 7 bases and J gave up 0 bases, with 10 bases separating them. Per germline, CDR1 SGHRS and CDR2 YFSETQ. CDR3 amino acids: CASQDSLNTEAFF. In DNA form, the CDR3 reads TGCGCCAGCCAGGACAGCCTGAACACTGAAGCTTTCTTT.

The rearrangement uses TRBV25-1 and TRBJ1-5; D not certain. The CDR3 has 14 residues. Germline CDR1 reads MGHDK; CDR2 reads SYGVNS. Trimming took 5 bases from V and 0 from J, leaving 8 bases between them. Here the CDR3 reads CASSTTYSNQPQHF. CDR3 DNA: TGTGCCAGCAGTACGACTTATAGCAATCAGCCCCAGCATTTT. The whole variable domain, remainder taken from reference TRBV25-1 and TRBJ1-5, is EADIYQTPRYLVIGTGKKITLECSQTMGHDKMYWYQQDPGMELHLIHYSYGVNSTEKGDLSSESTVSRIRTEHFPLTLESARPSHTSQYLCASSTTYSNQPQHFGDGTRLSIL.

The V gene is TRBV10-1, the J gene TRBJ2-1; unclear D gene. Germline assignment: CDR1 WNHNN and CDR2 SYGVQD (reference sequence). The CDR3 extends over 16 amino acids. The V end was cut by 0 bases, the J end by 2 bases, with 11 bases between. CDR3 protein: CASSESMSATYNEQFF. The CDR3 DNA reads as TGCGCCAGCAGTGAGTCGATGTCCGCGACCTACAATGAGCAGTTCTTC.

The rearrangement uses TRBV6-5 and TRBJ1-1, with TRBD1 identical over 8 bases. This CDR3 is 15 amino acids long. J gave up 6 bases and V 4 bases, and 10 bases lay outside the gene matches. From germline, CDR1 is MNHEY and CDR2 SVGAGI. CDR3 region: CASSFTTGAGAEAFF. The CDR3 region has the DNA TGTGCCAGCAGTTTCACGACAGGGGCTGGGGCTGAAGCTTTCTTT.

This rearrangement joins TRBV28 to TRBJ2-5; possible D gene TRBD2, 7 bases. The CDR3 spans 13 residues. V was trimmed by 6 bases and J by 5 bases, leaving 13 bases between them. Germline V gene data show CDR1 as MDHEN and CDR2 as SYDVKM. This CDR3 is CASREGGLETQYF. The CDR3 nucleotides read TGTGCCAGCAGGGAGGGGGGGTTGGAGACCCAGTACTTC.